The entry that follows covers one T cell receptor (beta chain) sequence. Antigen: not known. Investigators profiled TCR beta VDJ and CDR3 from genomic DNA template. TCRdb re-called the reads through MiXCR, storing one row per CDR3 protein. The table has approximately 99,000 distinct CDR3 sequences, approximately 48% seen once. The data originate from a study of CD8+CD57+ T cells in acquired aplastic anemia. Study as a whole: Sorted CD4+ and CD8+ cells yielded around 3.2 ug of DNA on average. Healthy donors gave 11 million or so reads on average for CD4+ cells. General study findings and limits: Patients and controls turned out to have twenty-nine CD8+ CDR3 sequences in common.

V shed 1 base and J shed 2 bases, with 13 bases lying between them. CDR3 length equals 16 residues. Looked up from germline, CDR1 is KGHDR and CDR2 is SFDVKD. The chain recombines TRBV24-1 with TRBJ2-5; D possibly corresponds to TRBD2 (6 bases). This receptor was identified in a human donor in good health, serving as a control. The sequenced sample consisted of sorted CD4+, CD8+, or CD8+CD57+ T cells (not recorded which) from PBMCs. Here the CDR3 reads CATSDFGLLGQETQYF. The CDR3 DNA sequence: TGTGCCACCAGTGATTTTGGACTACTAGGACAAGAGACCCAGTACTTC.